This TCR beta chain was captured by sequencing in a study of STAT5B mutations in CD4+ large granular lymphocyte leukemia. Study-level points and caveats: Compared with healthy controls (2/35), patient top clones favored TRBV06 (8/27).

Germline V gene lookup returns CDR1 MNHEY and CDR2 SMNVEV (reference sequence). The CDR3 has 16 residues. Trimming cost V 6 bases and J 5 bases; bases outside gene matches: 10. Sequenced by immunoSEQ multiplex PCR; TCRdb stores in-frame clones only, minus some. The sample carries tens of thousands of clones, about 80% recorded once. This clone was recorded once. Antigen unknown. The chain carries TRBV27 and TRBJ1-6, with TRBD1 matching 7 bases. Sequencing was done on a sample of CD4+ T cells from blood buffy coats. The receptor's source is a human donor in good health. The CDR3 here is CASSSWTGPNNSPLHF. CDR3 nucleotide sequence: TGTGCCAGCAGCTCCTGGACAGGACCAAATAATTCACCCCTCCACTTT.